Here is one TCR beta chain with its context. The antigen remains undetermined. A junction boundary mismatches the germline segment, possibly from a read error. Every participating donor contributed 8.5 to 10 milliliters of peripheral blood through a draw. These data originate in a study of blood T cells in healthy people across ages. Study as a whole: With template switching, about one barcoded beta molecule was captured per two T cells. Study-wide results and caveats: Aged donors had fewer naive CD4+ cells and lower diversity than long-lived donors.

The use of a sample-barcoded 5' primer and a J-beta primer mix characterized a second PCR of roughly 6 to 11 cycles. TCRdb recomputed calls from the 5' RACE reads with MiXCR, one row per CDR3 protein. Of around 1,000,000 distinct CDR3 sequences listed, around two fifths are singletons. This CDR3 has 14 amino acids. CDR1 is DFQATT and CDR2 is SNEGSKA in the germline V gene (reference sequence). Material: blood. The V call is TRBV20-1, the J call TRBJ2-7; D ambiguous. This sequence originates from a man aged 18 to 35 in good health. This CDR3 is CSDRRAGFSYEQYF. CDR3 DNA: TGCAGTGATAGAAGGGCCGGTTTCTCCTACGAGCAGTACTTC.